This entry lists 24 T cell receptor beta chains sequenced from one sample in a study of blood T cell repertoires in COVID-19. Some clones are missing from TCRdb's copy, which holds only in-frame ones; the method was immunoSEQ multiplex PCR. The sample records around 220,000 clones, 85% to 90% being singletons. What was sequenced was peripheral blood. These receptors were obtained from a man aged 50-59 years with acute or convalescent COVID-19.

The rearrangement uses TRBV11-2 and TRBJ1-6; D is unclear. The germline V gene encodes CDR1 SGHAT and CDR2 FQNNGV. Trimming took off 2 bases at V and 0 bases at J, with 14 bases between the two ends. CDR3 length: 18 residues. CDR3 region: CASSLRSGFASYNSPLHF. Written as DNA, the CDR3 is TGTGCCAGCAGCTTACGGTCCGGGTTTGCCTCCTATAATTCACCCCTCCACTTT.

The chain combines TRBV7-9 with TRBJ1-1; D might be TRBD1 (5 bases). V was cut by 6 bases and J by 8 bases, with 22 bases left in between. The length of the CDR3 is 15 residues. The V gene's germline CDR1 is SEHNR and CDR2 FQNEAQ (reference sequence). Here the CDR3 reads CASRDLGGVGIEAFF. For the CDR3, the DNA is TGTGCCAGCAGGGACCTGGGGGGAGTAGGAATCGAAGCTTTCTTT.

The chain joins TRBV9 to TRBJ2-1, with D perhaps TRBD2 (7 bases). CDR3 length: 15 residues. Germline V gene data show CDR1 as SGDLS and CDR2 as YYNGEE. The V end lost 3 bases, the J end lost 2 bases, and 12 bases lay between the germline ends. The CDR3 DNA is TGTGCCAGCAGCGCCCGAGGGGGGGCCTACAATGAGCAGTTCTTC. As protein: CASSARGGAYNEQFF.

The chain couples TRBV2 to TRBJ1-6; D is possibly TRBD1 (5 bases). Germline CDR1 is SNHLY and CDR2 is FYNNEI. V lost 4 bases and J lost 7, with 17 bases in between. The CDR3 is 16 residues long. CDR3: CASSGSSGVRNSPLHF. CDR3 DNA sequence: TGTGCCAGCAGTGGAAGTTCGGGGGTACGGAATTCACCCCTCCACTTT.

V is TRBV27 and J is TRBJ1-2; D unclear. V lost 5 bases to trimming and J lost 4 bases, with 17 bases between them. The CDR3 is made up of 15 amino acids. Germline V gene lookup returns CDR1 MNHEY and CDR2 SMNVEV (reference sequence). DNA of the CDR3: TGTGCCAGCAGTGTAAGGGAGACGCCAGTCTATGGCTACACCTTC. Translating gives CASSVRETPVYGYTF.

The rearrangement uses TRBV29-1 and TRBJ1-1; 7 positions agree with TRBD1. Per the germline V gene, CDR1 is SQVTM and CDR2 is ANQGSEA. The CDR3 has 14 amino acids. V shed 6 bases, J shed 3 bases, and the junction held 10 bases outside the gene matches. The chain's CDR3 is CSVPIGGRYTEAFF. CDR3 DNA: TGCAGCGTACCCATAGGGGGCCGGTACACTGAAGCTTTCTTT.

The CDR3 loop reads CASSATGSLTGELFF. DNA of the CDR3: TGTGCCAGCAGCGCGACAGGGTCTTTGACCGGGGAGCTGTTTTTT. The chain uses TRBV9 and TRBJ2-2, with 7 bases aligning to TRBD1. The germline V gene has CDR1 SGDLS and CDR2 YYNGEE. This CDR3 contains 15 residues. After removal of 3 bases from V and 5 bases from J, the junction contained 7 bases not matched to a gene.

The CDR3 reads CASSRTGDYGYTF. The CDR3 coding sequence is TGTGCCAGCAGTCGGACAGGGGACTATGGCTACACCTTC. The chain is built from TRBV12-3 or TRBV12-4 and TRBJ1-2; 9 bases map to TRBD1. Trimming cost V 5 bases and J 3 bases; bases outside gene matches: 1. The CDR3 contains 13 residues.

The rearrangement joins TRBV16 to TRBJ1-4; D unresolved. Germline CDR1 is KGHSY and CDR2 is FQNENV. CDR3 size: 14 residues. Trimming took off 5 bases at V and 4 bases at J, with 11 bases between the two ends. For the CDR3, the DNA is TGTGCCAGCAGCGCACAGTGGAATAATGAAAAACTGTTTTTT. It encodes CASSAQWNNEKLFF.

This rearrangement joins TRBV5-1 to TRBJ1-4, with 8 bases lining up with TRBD1. Germline V gives CDR1 SGHRS, CDR2 YFSETQ. The length of the CDR3 is 15 residues. The ends lost 5 bases at V and 0 bases at J; junction bases unmatched: 3. The CDR3 protein is CASRGQAATNEKLFF. CDR3 DNA sequence: TGCGCCAGCAGGGGACAGGCGGCAACTAATGAAAAACTGTTTTTT.

The chain uses TRBV18 and TRBJ2-5; TRBD1 matches at 8 bases. Germline-derived CDR1 and CDR2 are KGHSH and LQKENI. The CDR3 length is 14 residues. The ends lost 4 bases at V and 4 bases at J; junction bases unmatched: 5. CDR3: CASSRTTGVETQYF. The CDR3 DNA sequence: TGTGCCAGCTCACGTACGACAGGGGTAGAGACCCAGTACTTC.

The chain employs TRBV5-1 and TRBJ1-4; the match to TRBD1 covers 7 bases. The V gene's germline CDR1 is SGHRS and CDR2 YFSETQ. With 0 bases clipped from V and 6 bases from J, the junction kept 11 bases outside the gene matches. CDR3 length: 17 residues. This CDR3 reads CASSLAPTGDGDEKLFF. Here the CDR3 DNA reads TGCGCCAGCAGCTTGGCCCCTACAGGGGATGGGGATGAAAAACTGTTTTTT.

The genes are TRBV2 and TRBJ1-1, with D maybe TRBD1 (5 bases). V was cut by 6 bases and J by 4 bases, with 18 bases left in between. CDR1 is SNHLY, CDR2 FYNNEI, per germline. The CDR3 is 15 amino acids. The CDR3 spells CASRLQIPQGTEAFF. CDR3 nucleotides: TGTGCCAGCAGGTTACAGATACCCCAGGGCACTGAAGCTTTCTTT.

The chain combines TRBV12-3 or TRBV12-4 with TRBJ1-2; D remains unclear. The CDR3 is 13 amino acids. V lost 5 bases, J lost 6 bases, and 13 bases lay in between. The CDR3 sequence is CASSPGREHGYTF. In DNA form, the CDR3 reads TGTGCCAGCAGTCCTGGGCGGGAGCATGGCTACACCTTC.

The chain recombines TRBV4-1 with TRBJ1-4; D ambiguous. The germline V gene has CDR1 MGHRA and CDR2 YSYEKL. Between the trimmed V and J ends, which lost 1 base and 10 bases, there was a span of 13 bases. There are 14 residues in the CDR3. CDR3 bases: TGCGCCAGCAGCCAAGCGGTCATCCGAAGAAAACTGTTTTTT. This sequence encodes CASSQAVIRRKLFF.

This chain uses TRBV27 with TRBJ2-2; 15 nucleotides line up with TRBD2. Germline loops: CDR1 MNHEY, CDR2 SMNVEV (reference sequence). The trim removed 4 bases at V and 7 bases at J, leaving 7 bases unmatched. This CDR3 has 17 residues. The CDR3 loop is CASSSGTSGGSSGELFF. DNA of the CDR3: TGTGCCAGCAGTTCCGGGACTAGCGGGGGGTCGAGCGGGGAGCTGTTTTTT.

A single count supports this clone. The V and J genes are TRBV5-4 and TRBJ2-2, with TRBD1 matching 11 bases. With 2 bases clipped from V and 7 bases from J, the junction kept 10 bases outside the gene matches. The CDR3 has 17 residues. Germline CDR1 and CDR2: SGHNT and YYREEE (reference sequence). CDR3 bases: TGTGCCAGCAGCTTCCCGTTAGGACAGGGGGCTGGCGGGGAGCTGTTTTTT. Amino acid sequence: CASSFPLGQGAGGELFF.

This CDR3 is CASKWTGEKETQYF. The CDR3 nucleotides read TGTGCCAGCAAATGGACAGGGGAAAAAGAGACCCAGTACTTC. V gene TRBV3-1 (or the pseudogene TRBV3-2) combines with J gene TRBJ2-5; 9 bases align to TRBD1. The germline V gene encodes CDR1 LGHDT and CDR2 YNNKEL (reference sequence). CDR3 length: 14 residues. The J segment lost 3 bases and the V segment lost 7 bases, leaving 6 bases of the junction unmatched.

This clone has just one count. The chain employs TRBV25-1 and TRBJ1-4; no definite D call. This CDR3 comprises 13 residues. Germline assignment: CDR1 MGHDK and CDR2 SYGVNS. Trimming took off 7 bases at V and 7 bases at J, with 13 bases between the two ends. The CDR3 nucleotides read TGTGCCAGCACCAGAACGGCGGGTGAAAAACTGTTTTTT. Translating it yields CASTRTAGEKLFF.

The chain couples TRBV24-1 to TRBJ2-5, with no clear D. V gave up 6 bases and J gave up 7 bases, with 17 bases separating them. Germline loops: CDR1 KGHDR, CDR2 SFDVKD. CDR3 length: 14 amino acids. The CDR3 reads CATSQAGDLGTQYF. The CDR3 region has the DNA TGTGCCACCAGTCAGGCAGGTGATTTAGGGACCCAGTACTTC.

This chain joins TRBV10-3 and TRBJ1-6, with 9 bases that match TRBD1. The CDR3 is 16 amino acids. V lost 6 bases, J lost 7 bases, and 10 bases stayed unmatched. The V gene's germline CDR1 is ENHRY and CDR2 SYGVKD. The CDR3 loop is CAISRAGDRENSPLHF. In nucleotides, the CDR3 is TGTGCCATCAGCCGTGCTGGGGACAGGGAGAATTCACCCCTCCACTTT.

This clone has a single count. This chain uses TRBV28 with TRBJ2-5; 13 positions agree with TRBD2. J gave up 2 bases and V 7 bases, and 10 bases lay outside the gene matches. Germline CDR1 and CDR2: MDHEN and SYDVKM. The CDR3 spans 17 residues. The CDR3 is CASTLGLAGLEQETQYF. The CDR3 bases are TGTGCCAGCACCCTGGGACTAGCGGGGTTAGAACAAGAGACCCAGTACTTC.

The gene calls are TRBV9 and TRBJ2-4, with D perhaps matching TRBD1 (6 bases). The CDR3 has 14 residues. With 3 bases removed from V and 1 base from J, the gap between germline ends came to 8 bases. Germline lookup yields CDR1 SGDLS and CDR2 YYNGEE. CDR3 bases: TGTGCCAGCAGCGGACAGGTCGCCAAAAACATTCAGTACTTC. Its translation: CASSGQVAKNIQYF.

To note about this clone: The sample has other DNA sequences that encode this CDR3 too. The V call is TRBV18, the J call TRBJ1-1; D possibly corresponds to TRBD1 (5 bases). The CDR3 is 14 residues long. In germline, CDR1 is KGHSH, CDR2 LQKENI. Trimming left V 2 bases short and J 0 bases short, with 7 bases between. The CDR3 region is CASSPDRMNTEAFF. The CDR3 DNA reads TGTGCCAGCTCACCAGACAGAATGAACACTGAAGCTTTCTTT. The full variable domain, in which reference TRBV18 and TRBJ1-1 provide the parts outside the CDR3, is NAGVMQNPRHLVRRRGQEARLRCSPMKGHSHVYWYRQLPEEGLKFMVYLQKENIIDESGMPKERFSAEFPKEGPSILRIQQVVRGDSAAYFCASSPDRMNTEAFFGQGTRLTVV.